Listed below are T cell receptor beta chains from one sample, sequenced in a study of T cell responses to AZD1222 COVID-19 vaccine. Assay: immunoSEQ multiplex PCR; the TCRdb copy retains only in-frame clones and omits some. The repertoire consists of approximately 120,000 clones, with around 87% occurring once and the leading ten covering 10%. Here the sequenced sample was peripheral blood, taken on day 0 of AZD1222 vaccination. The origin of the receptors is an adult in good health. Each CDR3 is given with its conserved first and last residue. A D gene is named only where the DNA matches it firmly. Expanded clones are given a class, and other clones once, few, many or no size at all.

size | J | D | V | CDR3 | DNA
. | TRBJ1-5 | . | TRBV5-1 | CASSLGDVNQPQHF | TGCGCCAGCAGCTTGGGAGACGTTAATCAGCCCCAGCATTTT
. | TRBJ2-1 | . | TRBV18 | CASSPGGRGDEQFF | TGTGCCAGCTCACCGGGGGGGCGCGGCGATGAGCAGTTCTTC
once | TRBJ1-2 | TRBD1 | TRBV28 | CASRPQGTPNYGYTF | TGTGCCAGCAGACCACAGGGGACTCCAAACTATGGCTACACCTTC
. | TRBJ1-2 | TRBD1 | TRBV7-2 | CASSLGQGYGYTF | TGTGCCAGCAGCTTGGGACAGGGGTATGGCTACACCTTC
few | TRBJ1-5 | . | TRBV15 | CATSSGGWSNQPQHF | TGTGCCACCAGCAGCGGCGGGTGGAGCAATCAGCCCCAGCATTTT
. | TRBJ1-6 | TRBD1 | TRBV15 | CATSRPRTGYSPLHF | TGTGCCACCAGCAGACCCCGGACAGGGTATTCACCCCTCCACTTT
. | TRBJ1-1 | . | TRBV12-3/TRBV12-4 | CASSLGGGYEAFF | TGTGCCAGCAGTTTGGGGGGCGGGTACGAAGCTTTCTTT
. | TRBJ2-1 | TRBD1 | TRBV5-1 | CASSSGTGRNEQFF | TGCGCCAGCAGCTCGGGGACAGGGAGGAATGAGCAGTTCTTC
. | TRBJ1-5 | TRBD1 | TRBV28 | CASSQGGSNQPQHF | TGTGCCAGCAGTCAGGGGGGGAGCAATCAGCCCCAGCATTTT
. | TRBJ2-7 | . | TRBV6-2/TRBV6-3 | CASSPGVDNSYEQYF | TGTGCCAGCAGTCCGGGTGTTGACAACTCCTACGAGCAGTACTTC
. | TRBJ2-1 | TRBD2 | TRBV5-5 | CASSLRGAGASYNEQFF | TGTGCCAGCAGCCTCCGGGGAGCGGGGGCCTCGTACAATGAGCAGTTCTTC
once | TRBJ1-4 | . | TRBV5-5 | CASSLQPTGTNEKLFF | TGTGCCAGCAGCTTACAACCTACAGGAACTAATGAAAAACTGTTTTTT
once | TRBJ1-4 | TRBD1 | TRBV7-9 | CASNNAGGDEKLFF | TGTGCCAGCAACAACGCAGGGGGCGATGAAAAACTGTTTTTT
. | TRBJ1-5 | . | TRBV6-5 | CASSYSDSSYQPQHF | TGTGCCAGCAGTTACTCGGACAGTTCCTATCAGCCCCAGCATTTT
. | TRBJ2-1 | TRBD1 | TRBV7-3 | CASSVTTGGNEQFF | TGTGCCAGCAGCGTCACAACAGGGGGCAATGAGCAGTTCTTC
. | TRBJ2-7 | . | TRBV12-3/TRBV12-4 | CASRSTESYEQYF | TGTGCCAGCAGATCGACAGAATCCTACGAGCAGTACTTC
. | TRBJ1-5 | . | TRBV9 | CASSVGGSSPQHF | TGTGCCAGCAGCGTAGGGGGCTCATCGCCCCAGCATTTT
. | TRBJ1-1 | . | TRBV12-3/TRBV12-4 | CASSLRGTEAFF | TGTGCCAGCAGTTTAAGGGGAACTGAAGCTTTCTTT
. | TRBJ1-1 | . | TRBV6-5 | CASSYNDLGLVAEAFF | TGTGCCAGCAGTTACAACGACCTTGGGCTGGTCGCTGAAGCTTTCTTT
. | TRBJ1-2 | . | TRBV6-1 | CASSEYPGGPYGYTF | TGTGCCAGCAGTGAATACCCCGGGGGCCCCTATGGCTACACCTTC
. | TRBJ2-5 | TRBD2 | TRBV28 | CATRTGRIGTSGLQETQYF | TGTGCCACCAGAACAGGGCGAATTGGGACTAGCGGGCTCCAAGAGACCCAGTACTTC
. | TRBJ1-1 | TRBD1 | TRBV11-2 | CASSVMTGTEAFF | TGTGCCAGCAGCGTAATGACAGGGACTGAAGCTTTCTTT
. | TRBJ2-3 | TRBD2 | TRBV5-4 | CASSLSLAGGADTQYF | TGTGCCAGCAGCTTGAGTCTAGCGGGGGGCGCAGATACGCAGTATTTT
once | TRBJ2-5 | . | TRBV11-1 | CASSPGLVETQYF | TGTGCCAGCAGCCCGGGACTTGTAGAGACCCAGTACTTC
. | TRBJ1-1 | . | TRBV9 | CASSVGGSSMNTEAFF | TGTGCCAGCAGCGTAGGAGGGTCGTCTATGAACACTGAAGCTTTCTTT
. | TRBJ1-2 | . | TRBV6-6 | CASSYSGQIRGYTF | TGTGCCAGCAGTTACTCCGGGCAGATCCGTGGCTACACCTTC
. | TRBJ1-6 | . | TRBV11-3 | CASSLDNSPLHF | TGTGCCAGCAGCTTAGATAATTCACCCCTCCACTTT
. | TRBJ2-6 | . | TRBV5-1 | CASSLEGSRLERGGANVLTF | TGCGCCAGCAGCTTGGAGGGTAGCAGGTTGGAGCGAGGTGGGGCCAACGTCCTGACTTTC
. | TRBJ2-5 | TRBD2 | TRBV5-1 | CASSLASGSGQETQYF | TGCGCCAGCAGCTTGGCTAGCGGGAGTGGGCAAGAGACCCAGTACTTC
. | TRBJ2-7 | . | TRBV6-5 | CASSYSAGTYEQYF | TGTGCCAGCAGTTACTCGGCAGGGACCTACGAGCAGTACTTC
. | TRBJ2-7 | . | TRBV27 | CASGRTSAYEQYF | TGTGCCAGCGGCCGGACATCCGCCTACGAGCAGTACTTC
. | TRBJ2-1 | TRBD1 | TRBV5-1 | CASSWGQGGEQFF | TGCGCCAGCAGCTGGGGACAGGGGGGTGAGCAGTTCTTC
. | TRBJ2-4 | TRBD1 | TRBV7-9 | CASSLGGQGRVSNIQYF | TGTGCCAGCAGCTTAGGGGGACAGGGTCGGGTATCAAACATTCAGTACTTC
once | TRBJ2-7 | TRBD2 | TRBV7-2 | CASSPRFGGRAYEQYF | TGTGCCAGCAGCCCCCGATTCGGCGGGAGGGCCTACGAGCAGTACTTC
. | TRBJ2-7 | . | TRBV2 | CASSDAGKGEQYF | TGTGCCAGCAGCGACGCAGGGAAGGGCGAGCAGTACTTC
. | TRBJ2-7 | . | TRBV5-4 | CASSLDTSYEQYF | TGTGCCAGCAGCTTGGACACCTCCTACGAGCAGTACTTC
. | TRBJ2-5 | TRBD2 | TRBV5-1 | CASSRGGRFQETQYF | TGCGCCAGCAGTAGGGGCGGGAGGTTCCAAGAGACCCAGTACTTC
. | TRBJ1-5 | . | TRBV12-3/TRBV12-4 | CASSLYGRQPQHF | TGTGCCAGCAGTCTCTACGGACGTCAGCCCCAGCATTTT
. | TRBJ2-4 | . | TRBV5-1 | CASSAGGAVNIQYF | TGCGCCAGCAGCGCTGGGGGGGCTGTAAACATTCAGTACTTC
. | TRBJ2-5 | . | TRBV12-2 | CASRLGLTSGDQETQYF | TGTGCAAGTCGCTTAGGTCTGACTAGCGGAGACCAAGAGACCCAGTACTTC
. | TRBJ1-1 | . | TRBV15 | CATSSPRGWNTEAFF | TGTGCCACCAGCAGTCCGAGGGGCTGGAACACTGAAGCTTTCTTT
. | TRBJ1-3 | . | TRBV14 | CASSHDLMGNGNTIYF | TGTGCCAGCAGCCATGACTTGATGGGTAATGGAAACACCATATATTTT
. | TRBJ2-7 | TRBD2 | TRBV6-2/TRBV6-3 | CASSYGLAGAYEQYF | TGTGCCAGCAGTTACGGCCTAGCGGGGGCCTACGAGCAGTACTTC
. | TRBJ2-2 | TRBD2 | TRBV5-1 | CASSLIAGGPFGELFF | TGCGCCAGCAGCTTGATAGCGGGGGGGCCCTTCGGGGAGCTGTTTTTT
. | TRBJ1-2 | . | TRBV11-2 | CASSLPGAPNYGYTF | TGTGCCAGCAGCTTACCAGGGGCGCCTAACTATGGCTACACCTTC
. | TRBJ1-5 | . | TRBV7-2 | CASSRGELNQPQHF | TGTGCCAGCAGCCGCGGGGAGCTCAATCAGCCCCAGCATTTT
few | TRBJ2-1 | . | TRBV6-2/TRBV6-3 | CASSTRLQPLNEQFF | TGTGCCAGCAGTACTCGACTCCAACCACTAAATGAGCAGTTCTTC
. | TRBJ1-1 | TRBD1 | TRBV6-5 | CASRLDRVRTEAFF | TGTGCCAGCAGGTTAGACAGGGTGCGTACTGAAGCTTTCTTT
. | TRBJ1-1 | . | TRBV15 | CATSRDEGTEAFF | TGTGCCACCAGCAGAGATGAGGGCACTGAAGCTTTCTTT
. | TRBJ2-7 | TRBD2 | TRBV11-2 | CASSANLAGGTGEQYF | TGTGCCAGCAGCGCAAATCTAGCGGGAGGAACAGGCGAGCAGTACTTC
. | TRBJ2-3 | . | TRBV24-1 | CATSEASFTDTQYF | TGTGCCACCAGTGAGGCCAGTTTCACAGATACGCAGTATTTT
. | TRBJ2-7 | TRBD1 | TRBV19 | CASSPGTGVYEQYF | TGTGCCAGTAGCCCCGGGACAGGGGTTTACGAGCAGTACTTC
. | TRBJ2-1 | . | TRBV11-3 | CASSLGMEEPYNEQFF | TGTGCCAGCAGTTTGGGGATGGAGGAACCCTACAATGAGCAGTTCTTC
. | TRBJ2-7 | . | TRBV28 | CASSFEEGYEQYF | TGTGCCAGCAGTTTTGAAGAGGGCTACGAGCAGTACTTC
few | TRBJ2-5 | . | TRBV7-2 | CASSPAGTGAETQYF | TGTGCCAGCAGCCCAGCGGGCACAGGGGCGGAGACCCAGTACTTC
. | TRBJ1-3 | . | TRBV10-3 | CAIKASGPSSGNTIYF | TGTGCCATCAAAGCCTCAGGACCCAGCTCTGGAAACACCATATATTTT
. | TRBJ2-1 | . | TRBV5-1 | CASSLEGRGSYNEQFF | TGCGCCAGCAGCTTGGAGGGGCGGGGAAGCTACAATGAGCAGTTCTTC
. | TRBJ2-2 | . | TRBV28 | CASTTSTNTGELFF | TGTGCCAGCACAACTAGTACGAACACCGGGGAGCTGTTTTTT
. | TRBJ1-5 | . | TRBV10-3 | CAISESIGRQRPQHF | TGTGCCATCAGTGAGTCGATCGGCAGGCAGCGGCCCCAGCATTTT
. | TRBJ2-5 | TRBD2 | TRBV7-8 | CASSLPGTSGIVQETQYF | TGTGCCAGCAGCTTACCTGGGACTAGCGGGATAGTCCAAGAGACCCAGTACTTC